These T cell receptor beta chains were read from a single sample in a study of T cells in Graves' hyperthyroidism and ophthalmopathy. TCRdb processed the multiplex PCR reads anew with MiXCR; each CDR3 protein has one entry. In the table there are 700,000 or so distinct CDR3 sequences, roughly 15% of which are singletons. Sequencing was performed on blood. The receptors were gathered from a man aged 18 to 30 with Graves' hyperthyroidism. Both conserved end residues are part of each CDR3.

>TRBJ2-7|TRBV7-9
CASSFRDSGIHEQYF
>TRBJ2-3|TRBV28
CASSHTGSGDTQYF
>TRBJ1-6|TRBV30
CAWSKGLYSHF
>TRBJ1-1|TRBV6-2/TRBV6-3
CASSPPGNRVDLKTEAFF
>TRBJ1-4|TRBV28
CASRTLQGATNEKLFF
>TRBJ2-1|TRBV11-3
CASSQGHRVGEQFF
>TRBJ2-6|TRBV28
CASSSRFSGANVLTF
>TRBJ2-1|TRBV29-1
CSVDTGAAYNEQFF
>TRBJ2-1|TRBV6-2/TRBV6-3
CASSYLRGARTSGRSEQFF
>TRBJ2-7|TRBV4-1
CASSQDRTGGIGEQYF
>TRBJ2-2|TRBV11-2
CASSSTTSGRLNLNTGELFF
>TRBJ2-5|TRBV11-3
CASRGGGSETQYF
>TRBJ2-1|TRBV19
CASSSPGPALSGAYNEQFF
>TRBJ2-5|TRBV29-1
CSSVQETQYF
>TRBJ2-1|TRBV10-3
CAHSGSSSYNEQFF
>TRBJ2-1|TRBV27
CASARTIYNEQFF
>TRBJ2-3|TRBV28
CASTQGRTDTQYF
>TRBJ2-3|TRBV20-1
CSAVQGLSTDTQYF
>TRBJ1-6|TRBV11-2
CASSLDIGLPYNSPLHF
>TRBJ2-7|TRBV19
CASTGTGGYEQYF
>TRBJ2-3|TRBV19
CASSTPGWREGHADTQYF
>TRBJ1-5|TRBV27
CASSHYSNQPQHF
>TRBJ1-1|TRBV3-1
CASSQPTRNTEAFF
>TRBJ2-7|TRBV7-6
CASSLHRDRVSNEQYF
>TRBJ2-7|TRBV10-3
CAIRGLASSYEQYF
>TRBJ2-7|TRBV18
CASSPTTVTYEQYF
>TRBJ1-1|TRBV11-2
CASSLDPTRRVGTEAFF
>TRBJ2-7|TRBV28
CASSFVGAYEQYF
>TRBJ2-7|TRBV25-1
CASSDPARSEQYF
>TRBJ2-1|TRBV7-2
CASSLDRTTNEQFF
>TRBJ2-7|TRBV2
CASREDMLAYEQYF
>TRBJ1-2|TRBV6-1
CASTSPDSNYGYTF
>TRBJ2-3|TRBV2
CASSDYGGSLTDTQYF
>TRBJ2-5|TRBV6-1
CASSEGRFQETQYF
>TRBJ2-7|TRBV20-1
CSARTQYEQYF
>TRBJ2-4|TRBV2
CASSGGDRIIQYF
>TRBJ2-3|TRBV4-3
CASSQDRRTGTQYF
>TRBJ2-2|TRBV30
CAWSVLWGLGTTGELFF
>TRBJ2-5|TRBV7-2
CASSPGVVVVENF
>TRBJ2-1|TRBV14
CANSQARLQGEQFF
>TRBJ1-2|TRBV19
CASMRGGYGYTF
>TRBJ2-2|TRBV18
CASSTNRDRNTGELFF
>TRBJ1-1|TRBV4-2
CASSQGGEGDTEAFF
>TRBJ2-3|TRBV19
CASRGGFADTQYF
>TRBJ2-3|TRBV10-3
CATTGQGQADTQYF
>TRBJ2-1|TRBV10-2
CASSETVLSEQFF
>TRBJ2-2|TRBV30
CAWKFRDWNTGELFF
>TRBJ1-2|TRBV19
CASSLGTGRYGYTF
>TRBJ1-5|TRBV27
CASSPDRDEPITDNSNQPQHF
>TRBJ2-5|TRBV4-3
CARPGLAGGPEETQYF
>TRBJ2-7|TRBV19
CASSSTGQVYEQYF